These 30 T cell receptor beta chains came from one sample sequenced in a study of T cell responses to AZD1222 COVID-19 vaccine. Measured with immunoSEQ multiplex PCR; TCRdb has only the in-frame clones, and not every one. The sample carries 100,000 or so clones, around nine tenths recorded once. Sequenced here: peripheral blood, sampled on day 0 of AZD1222 vaccination. The receptor set was obtained from an adult in good health.

The chain employs TRBV6-2 or TRBV6-3 and TRBJ1-5; D remains unclear. The CDR3 contains 14 residues. Germline CDR1 MNHEY, CDR2 SVGEGT. V lost 4 bases and J 10 bases, leaving 17 bases between the germline ends. CDR3 DNA sequence: TGTGCCAGCAGTTTTTCCGGGCTACAATCTCCCCAGCATTTT. Residues: CASSFSGLQSPQHF.

The V and J genes are TRBV27 and TRBJ2-7; TRBD2 matches 8 bases. V was clipped by 3 bases and J by 2 bases; unmatched bases: 3. Germline-derived CDR1 and CDR2 are MNHEY and SMNVEV (reference sequence). This CDR3 region has 14 residues. The CDR3, as DNA: TGTGCCAGCAGTTTTCGAGCGGGGGCCTACGAGCAGTACGTC. Amino acid sequence: CASSFRAGAYEQYV.

A single count supports this clone. J is TRBJ1-2 and V is TRBV9; no reliable D call. Trimming pared 7 bases from V and 7 bases from J, leaving 11 bases between. Germline V gene data show CDR1 as SGDLS and CDR2 as YYNGEE. CDR3 length: 11 residues. Written as DNA, the CDR3 is TGTGCCAGCCGATCCTCTGCTGGCTACACCTTC. Translation gives CASRSSAGYTF.

The chain carries TRBV6-1 and TRBJ1-1, with unresolved D. CDR1 is MNHNS, CDR2 SASEGT, per germline. The CDR3 is 11 residues long. Trimming stripped 0 bases from V and 9 bases from J, with 5 bases between. The CDR3 bases are TGTGCCAGCAGTGAAGCAGGAAAAGCTTTCTTT. It specifies CASSEAGKAFF.

This sequence joins TRBV6-5 and TRBJ1-1; TRBD1 agrees at 8 bases. Germline V gene sequence: CDR1 MNHEY, CDR2 SVGAGI. After removal of 6 bases from V and 5 bases from J, the junction contained 8 bases not matched to a gene. CDR3 length equals 14 residues. CDR3 residues: CASSPTGEGTEAFF. The DNA for the CDR3 is TGTGCCAGCAGCCCGACAGGGGAGGGAACTGAAGCTTTCTTT.

The chain carries TRBV7-2 and TRBJ1-1, with D possibly matching TRBD1 (5 bases). Germline V gives CDR1 SGHTA, CDR2 FQGNSA. The CDR3 runs 14 residues. V was trimmed by 7 bases and J by 3 bases, leaving 15 bases between them. CDR3 protein: CASIRQPSDTEAFF. The CDR3 DNA sequence: TGTGCCAGCATACGACAGCCATCCGACACTGAAGCTTTCTTT.

The CDR3 loop is CASSQGGGEGQPQHF. CDR3 DNA sequence: TGTGCCAGCAGCCAAGGTGGGGGGGAAGGCCAGCCCCAGCATTTT. V gene TRBV9 combines with J gene TRBJ1-5; weak D call: TRBD1 (5 bases). The CDR3 extends over 15 amino acids. Trimming stripped 4 bases from V and 7 bases from J, with 18 bases between. Looked up from germline, CDR1 is SGDLS and CDR2 is YYNGEE. Variable domain in full (rest from reference TRBV9 and TRBJ1-5): DSGVTQTPKHLITATGQRVTLRCSPRSGDLSVYWYQQSLDQGLQFLIQYYNGEERAKGNILERFSAQQFPDLHSELNLSSLELGDSALYFCASSQGGGEGQPQHFGDGTRLSIL.

The rearrangement joins TRBV7-2 to TRBJ1-2, with D maybe TRBD1 (6 bases). The V gene's germline CDR1 is SGHTA and CDR2 FQGNSA. V shed 1 base and J shed 7 bases, with 19 bases lying between them. The CDR3 contains 16 residues. CDR3 in amino acids: CASSLDLGGLQGGYTF. CDR3 nucleotide sequence: TGTGCCAGCAGCTTAGATCTTGGGGGCCTACAAGGTGGCTACACCTTC.

This clone was found a few times. V gene TRBV12-5 combines with J gene TRBJ2-2; 14 bases match TRBD2. V shed 5 bases, J shed 5 bases, and the junction held 7 bases outside the gene matches. CDR3 size: 17 residues. Looked up from germline, CDR1 is LGHNT and CDR2 is FRNRAP. The CDR3 region is CASGHGTSGRNTGELFF. In DNA form, the CDR3 reads TGTGCTAGTGGTCACGGGACTAGCGGGAGAAATACCGGGGAGCTGTTTTTT.

V usage is TRBV27 and J usage is TRBJ2-1; D is unresolved. This CDR3 region has 15 residues. Germline V gene lookup returns CDR1 MNHEY and CDR2 SMNVEV (reference sequence). V was shortened by 2 bases and J by 3 bases, with 11 bases between the two germline ends. CDR3 loop: CASSLGRAVYNEQFF. The CDR3, as DNA: TGTGCCAGCAGTTTAGGACGGGCGGTCTACAATGAGCAGTTCTTC.

As regards this clone: Compared with germline, one end of the junction differs, possibly owing to a read error. J is TRBJ1-5 and V is TRBV5-1, with 11 bases lining up with TRBD1. In germline, CDR1 is SGHRS, CDR2 YFSETQ. This CDR3 is 16 amino acids long. CDR3 region: CASSLGDRGSNQPQHF. CDR3 DNA: TGTGCCAGCAGCTTGGGGGACAGGGGGAGCAATCAGCCCCAGCATTTT.

The CDR3 loop is CASSSDGRGEAFF. The CDR3 DNA follows: TGTGCCAGCTCCTCCGACGGGCGTGGTGAAGCTTTCTTT. The chain combines TRBV18 with TRBJ1-1, with D unresolved. Per germline, CDR1 KGHSH and CDR2 LQKENI. Trimming removed 6 bases at V and 7 bases at J, with 15 bases between. The CDR3 extends over 13 amino acids. Drawing the rest from reference TRBV18 and TRBJ1-1, the complete variable domain is NAGVMQNPRHLVRRRGQEARLRCSPMKGHSHVYWYRQLPEEGLKFMVYLQKENIIDESGMPKERFSAEFPKEGPSILRIQQVVRGDSAAYFCASSSDGRGEAFFGQGTRLTVV.

CDR3: CASSYSFRGVSGAFF. CDR3 nucleotide sequence: TGTGCCAGCAGTTACTCGTTCAGGGGCGTCTCCGGAGCTTTCTTT. The rearrangement uses TRBV6-2 or TRBV6-3 and TRBJ1-1; TRBD1 is a possible D gene (6 bases). Per the germline V gene, CDR1 is MNHEY and CDR2 is SVGEGT. V was cut by 0 bases and J by 10 bases, with 18 bases left in between. The CDR3 totals 15 residues.

The chain links TRBV4-3 to TRBJ2-1, with 7 bases aligning to TRBD2. Germline CDR1 is LGHNA and CDR2 is YSLEER. J was trimmed by 0 bases and V by 0 bases; bases with no gene match: 5. The CDR3 is 17 residues long. CDR3 amino acids: CASSQDGSGGSYNEQFF. In DNA form, the CDR3 reads TGCGCCAGCAGCCAAGATGGGTCGGGGGGCTCCTACAATGAGCAGTTCTTC.

This rearrangement joins TRBV6-6 to TRBJ2-2; possibly TRBD1 for D (6 bases). Germline CDR1 reads MNHNY; CDR2 reads SVGAGI (reference sequence). The CDR3 has 14 residues. V shed 4 bases and J shed 5 bases, with 11 bases lying between them. The CDR3 loop is CASSSGTTTGELFF. DNA of the CDR3: TGTGCCAGCAGTTCCGGGACAACGACCGGGGAGCTGTTTTTT.

This clone was observed a few times. This chain links TRBV7-2 with TRBJ2-7, with 11 bases aligning to TRBD2. Germline assignment: CDR1 SGHTA and CDR2 FQGNSA. The CDR3 extends over 15 amino acids. Unmatched junction bases numbered 9, after V lost 6 bases and J lost 5 bases. Written as DNA, the CDR3 is TGTGCCAGCAGTTTTAGCGGGAGGGCCATCAACGAGCAGTACGTC. It encodes CASSFSGRAINEQYV.

This chain joins TRBV6-2 or TRBV6-3 and TRBJ2-7; no clear D. The CDR3 extends over 16 amino acids. The ends were cut back, 5 bases at V and 0 bases at J, with 17 bases in the middle. Germline V CDR1 and CDR2: MNHEY, SVGEGT. The CDR3 DNA sequence: TGTGCCAGCAGTCAGCCCCGGCCCTCCGGCTCCTACGAGCAGTACTTC. It translates to CASSQPRPSGSYEQYF.

This chain connects TRBV12-3 or TRBV12-4 to TRBJ1-2, with a tentative D call TRBD1 (5 bases). Trimming stripped 6 bases from V and 6 bases from J, with 14 bases between. The length of the CDR3 is 13 residues. The CDR3 nucleotides read TGTGCCAGCAGGAGAGACAGTTACAATGGCTACACCTTC. It is translated as CASRRDSYNGYTF.

This chain links TRBV7-9 with TRBJ2-7; 8 bases line up with TRBD2. The ends lost 3 bases at V and 2 bases at J; junction bases unmatched: 3. The CDR3 spans 14 residues. Per the germline V gene, CDR1 is SEHNR and CDR2 is FQNEAQ (reference sequence). The CDR3 here is CASSFAGGPYEQYF. Here the CDR3 DNA reads TGTGCCAGCAGCTTCGCGGGGGGCCCCTACGAGCAGTACTTC.

This chain connects TRBV29-1 to TRBJ1-2, with no clear D. Germline CDR1 reads SQVTM; CDR2 reads ANQGSEA. The CDR3 loop spans 8 amino acids. V was cut by 3 bases and J by 7 bases, with 0 bases left in between. For the CDR3, the DNA is TGCAGCGTTGATGGCTACACCTTC. This gives the protein CSVDGYTF. Supplemented by reference TRBV29-1 and TRBJ1-2, the full variable domain reads SAVISQKPSRDICQRGTSLTIQCQVDSQVTMMFWYRQQPGQSLTLIATANQGSEATYESGFVIDKFPISRPNLTFSTLTVSNMSPEDSSIYLCSVDGYTFGSGTRLTVV.

The J gene is TRBJ2-1, the V gene TRBV30; D call uncertain. Germline-derived CDR1 and CDR2 are GTSNPN and SVGIG (reference sequence). The CDR3 sequence is 10 residues long. Trimming took 6 bases from V and 9 from J, leaving 9 bases between them. The CDR3 coding sequence is TGTGCCTGTGGGCCGGGTGAGCAGTTCTTC. Translating gives CACGPGEQFF.

V gene TRBV27 combines with J gene TRBJ1-2; TRBD1 matches 8 bases. The V gene end was trimmed by 5 bases and the J gene end by 6 bases; junction bases not matched to a gene: 11. CDR3 length equals 15 residues. Germline V lookup: CDR1 MNHEY, CDR2 SMNVEV (reference sequence). DNA for the CDR3: TGTGCCAGCAGTCCCTGGACAGGGACGTATAATGGCTACACCTTC. This encodes CASSPWTGTYNGYTF.

This clone was observed a few times. The chain employs TRBV25-1 and TRBJ2-7; 7 bases are shared with TRBD1. Germline values: CDR1 MGHDK, CDR2 SYGVNS. The V segment lost 4 bases and the J segment 4 bases; nucleotides outside the gene matches: 7. This CDR3 contains 14 residues. CDR3 coding DNA: TGTGCCAGCAGTGGCCTGGGACAGCCTTACGAGCAGTACTTC. Its protein product is CASSGLGQPYEQYF.

V usage is TRBV7-2 and J usage is TRBJ1-2, with TRBD1 matching over 9 bases. The V and J ends lost 1 base and 9 bases, in that order; junction bases with no gene match: 6. The CDR3 is 14 residues long. The germline gives CDR1 SGHTA, CDR2 FQGNSA. In nucleotides, the CDR3 is TGTGCCAGCAGCTTAGGGGACAGGGAAATGAGCTACACCTTC. Translation: CASSLGDREMSYTF. Using reference TRBV7-2 and TRBJ1-2 for the parts outside the CDR3, the full variable domain is GAGVSQSPSNKVTEKGKDVELRCDPISGHTALYWYRQSLGQGLEFLIYFQGNSAPDKSGLPSDRFSAERTGGSVSTLTIQRTQQEDSAVYLCASSLGDREMSYTFGSGTRLTVV.

To note about this clone: The junction differs from germline at one of its ends, possibly a read error. This sequence joins TRBV7-3 and TRBJ1-6; no reliable D call. This CDR3 spans 8 amino acids. CDR1 SGHTA and CDR2 FQGTGA come from the germline V gene. This chain's CDR3 is CPDSPLHF. CDR3 nucleotide sequence: TGCCCCGATTCACCCCTCCACTTT.

This chain links TRBV19 with TRBJ2-1, with no clear D. The CDR3 is made up of 13 amino acids. Trimming removed 3 bases from V and 9 bases from J, with 12 bases in between. CDR1 is LNHDA and CDR2 is SQIVND in the germline V gene (reference sequence). The CDR3 DNA reads TGTGCCAGTAGTATTGGGCAGGCTACTGAGCAGTTCTTC. This sequence encodes CASSIGQATEQFF.

The chain recombines TRBV7-3 with TRBJ1-1, with unresolved D. Trimming took 6 bases from V and 4 from J, leaving 18 bases between them. The CDR3 covers 15 residues. Per germline, CDR1 SGHTA and CDR2 FQGTGA. The CDR3 DNA sequence: TGTGCCAGCAGTCGCGGGGTTGAGCGGGGCACTGAAGCTTTCTTT. It is translated as CASSRGVERGTEAFF.

This clone was observed a handful of times. The rearrangement joins TRBV4-2 to TRBJ1-2; 9 bases line up with TRBD1. J was trimmed by 5 bases and V by 0 bases; bases with no gene match: 10. The CDR3 totals 17 residues. Germline CDR1 and CDR2: LGHNA and YNFKEQ. This CDR3 is CASSQDLETGGRYGYTF. DNA of the CDR3: TGTGCCAGCAGCCAAGATCTCGAGACAGGGGGAAGGTATGGCTACACCTTC.

The genes are TRBV19 and TRBJ1-6; 8 bases match TRBD1. This CDR3 is built from 15 residues. Germline trimming cut 7 bases from V and 10 bases from J; bases unmatched to any gene: 12. Per the germline V gene, CDR1 is LNHDA and CDR2 is SQIVND (reference sequence). Here the CDR3 reads CASNITGQGGSPLHF. The DNA of the CDR3 is TGTGCCAGTAATATCACCGGACAGGGAGGATCACCCCTCCACTTT.

This chain joins TRBV12-5 and TRBJ2-1, with 10 bases fitting TRBD2. This CDR3 has 15 amino acids. Looked up from germline, CDR1 is LGHNT and CDR2 is FRNRAP. With V trimmed by 2 bases and J by 10 bases, 8 bases remained unmatched. CDR3 sequence reads: CASGLYSGRAGEQFF. CDR3 bases: TGTGCTAGTGGTTTGTACAGCGGGAGGGCGGGGGAGCAGTTCTTC.